These T cell receptor beta chains were read from a single sample in a study of cytomegalovirus exposure and HLA in healthy donors. The repertoire was sequenced with immunoSEQ multiplex PCR; TCRdb's copy has only in-frame clones and lacks some. The sample records about 190,000 clones, roughly 86% being singletons. Sequencing was performed on PBMCs. These receptor sequences come from a man aged 40-55 years in good health and CMV-seropositive. Both conserved end residues are trimmed from each CDR3. The size entry is marked missing in some rows and otherwise reads once, few, many or a size class.

v_gene: TRBV6-6
j_gene: TRBJ1-1
abundance: .
CDR3aa: ASSYGVTGNTEAF

v_gene: TRBV5-1
j_gene: TRBJ2-7
abundance: .
CDR3aa: ASSLRGHLLSEQY

v_gene: TRBV6-1
j_gene: TRBJ2-5
abundance: .
CDR3aa: ASSASRGIETQY

v_gene: TRBV11-3
j_gene: TRBJ2-5
abundance: .
CDR3aa: ASSSGQGQETQY

v_gene: TRBV30
j_gene: TRBJ2-3
abundance: .
CDR3aa: AWGAGGPPDTQY

v_gene: TRBV5-1
j_gene: TRBJ1-1
abundance: .
CDR3aa: ASSLATGSGSTEAF

v_gene: TRBV7-3
j_gene: TRBJ2-5
abundance: .
CDR3aa: ASSHDGGRDETQY

v_gene: TRBV9
j_gene: TRBJ2-5
abundance: .
CDR3aa: ASSVGSLAFKETQY

v_gene: TRBV7-9
j_gene: TRBJ1-2
abundance: .
CDR3aa: ASSLRTGGGYT

v_gene: TRBV5-1
j_gene: TRBJ2-1
abundance: .
CDR3aa: ASSLSLAGDNEQF

v_gene: TRBV19
j_gene: TRBJ1-5
abundance: .
CDR3aa: ASSPGTAIGNQPQH

v_gene: TRBV6-5
j_gene: TRBJ1-4
abundance: once
CDR3aa: ASSYTGLNEKLF

v_gene: TRBV10-1
j_gene: TRBJ2-5
abundance: .
CDR3aa: ASSRNSGPEETQY

v_gene: TRBV19
j_gene: TRBJ1-6
abundance: .
CDR3aa: ASNPGQGGSPLH

v_gene: TRBV2
j_gene: TRBJ2-2
abundance: .
CDR3aa: ASSPDRAVTGELF

v_gene: TRBV7-6
j_gene: TRBJ1-2
abundance: .
CDR3aa: ASSDNYRADYGYT

v_gene: TRBV4-3
j_gene: TRBJ2-1
abundance: once
CDR3aa: ASSPNPVAGAYNEQF

v_gene: TRBV2
j_gene: TRBJ1-6
abundance: .
CDR3aa: ASSDDRAVKSPLH

v_gene: TRBV10-1
j_gene: TRBJ2-5
abundance: .
CDR3aa: ATGTSGRYQETQY

v_gene: TRBV27
j_gene: TRBJ2-1
abundance: .
CDR3aa: ASSKLAGGSYNEQF

v_gene: TRBV4-1
j_gene: TRBJ1-5
abundance: .
CDR3aa: ASSQAGTRENPQH

v_gene: TRBV27
j_gene: TRBJ2-1
abundance: .
CDR3aa: ASSLQREGINEQF

v_gene: TRBV4-3
j_gene: TRBJ1-1
abundance: .
CDR3aa: ASSQGTGGGDTEAF

v_gene: TRBV4-3
j_gene: TRBJ2-3
abundance: few
CDR3aa: ASSPEEGTDTQY

v_gene: TRBV7-9
j_gene: TRBJ2-5
abundance: .
CDR3aa: ASSRRGSETQY

v_gene: TRBV28
j_gene: TRBJ2-5
abundance: .
CDR3aa: ASSPQIRETQY

v_gene: TRBV6-5
j_gene: TRBJ1-5
abundance: .
CDR3aa: ASRLSTGSSQPQH